This T cell receptor (beta chain) was found in a study of CD8+ T cells in alopecia areata. cDNA serving as the sequencing template came from extracted, reverse transcribed RNA. Method: immunoSEQ multiplex PCR; TCRdb's copy keeps in-frame clones and lacks some. The table shows approximately 11,000 clones, with over 55% occurring only once. Peripheral blood and lesional scalp punch biopsies were taken from alopecia areata patients. The V end lost 2 bases, the J end lost 4 bases, and 8 bases lay between the germline ends. This CDR3 region has 13 residues. Per germline, CDR1 MDHEN and CDR2 SYDVKM. Specimen: skin, collected at week 0. This clonotype was obtained from a human donor with alopecia areata. This chain connects TRBV28 to TRBJ2-5; D call uncertain. CDR3 region: CASSLVSTETQYF. The CDR3 nucleotides are TGTGCCAGCAGTTTAGTTTCAACAGAGACCCAGTACTTC.